One and the same sample provided the 8 T cell receptor beta chains below, sequenced in a study of T cells after yellow fever vaccination. TCRdb ran MiXCR on the 5' RACE reads and lists one entry per CDR3 protein. There are approximately 90,000 distinct CDR3 sequences in the sample; 13% occur only once, and around 24% lies in the top ten. The sample consisted of CD8+ T cells not binding an NS4B(214-222) dextramer, sorted from PBMCs, taken 21 days after the first yellow fever vaccination. The receptor source for this set is a man younger than 30 who received the YFV17D yellow fever vaccine.

The J gene is TRBJ2-1, the V gene TRBV4-1, with 8 nucleotides matching TRBD2. The J segment lost 2 bases and the V segment lost 4 bases, leaving 4 bases of the junction unmatched. The CDR3 consists of 15 residues. CDR1 and CDR2 (germline): MGHRA, YSYEKL. As DNA, the CDR3 is TGCGCCAGCAGCCCCACGGGGGGGGCCTACAATGAGCAGTTCTTC. The encoded protein is CASSPTGGAYNEQFF.

The chain joins TRBV5-1 to TRBJ2-5, with TRBD1 matching over 8 bases. The V gene end was trimmed by 6 bases and the J gene end by 5 bases; junction bases not matched to a gene: 12. The CDR3 totals 15 residues. Germline loops: CDR1 SGHRS, CDR2 YFSETQ. The CDR3: CASKLIDRGYETQYF. DNA for the CDR3: TGCGCCAGCAAACTGATCGACAGGGGATACGAGACCCAGTACTTC.

This clonotype was counted many times. The gene calls are TRBV7-6 and TRBJ2-1; the D is unclear. Trimming removed 0 bases at V and 6 bases at J, with 12 bases between. CDR1 SGHVS and CDR2 FNYEAQ come from the germline V gene. This CDR3 has 15 residues. CDR3 bases: TGTGCCAGCAGCTTAGCCCCTACCTCGGGCAATGAGCAGTTCTTC. Residues: CASSLAPTSGNEQFF. Filled out from reference TRBV7-6 and TRBJ2-1, the complete variable domain reads GAGVSQSPRYKVTKRGQDVALRCDPISGHVSLYWYRQALGQGPEFLTYFNYEAQQDKSGLPNDRFSAERPEGSISTLTIQRTEQRDSAMYRCASSLAPTSGNEQFFGPGTRLTVL.

There are a few counts of this clonotype. The V gene is TRBV27, the J gene TRBJ1-2; 7 bases are a match to TRBD1. With V trimmed by 5 bases and J by 7 bases, 13 bases remained unmatched. CDR3 length: 15 amino acids. The germline V gene encodes CDR1 MNHEY and CDR2 SMNVEV (reference sequence). CDR3 coding DNA: TGTGCCAGCAGTCCAATTGGACGGACAGGCGGTGGCTACACCTTC. The encoded protein is CASSPIGRTGGGYTF.

A few counts support this clonotype. The chain carries TRBV6-4 and TRBJ2-2; D may be TRBD1 (5 bases). Germline-derived CDR1 and CDR2 are MRHNA and SNTAGT. Trimming shortened V by 3 bases and J by 1 base, and 12 bases separated the two germline ends. The CDR3 spans 16 residues. CDR3 in amino acids: CASSEGHTGNTGELFF. The CDR3 nucleotides read TGTGCCAGCAGTGAGGGGCATACGGGGAACACCGGGGAGCTGTTTTTT.

The CDR3 DNA follows: TGCGCCAGCAGCCAAGAGGGTAGCGGGGGGTTCTACGAGCAGTACTTC. Its translation is CASSQEGSGGFYEQYF. The gene calls are TRBV4-1 and TRBJ2-7; 10 bases line up with TRBD2. Germline CDR1 and CDR2: MGHRA and YSYEKL. V lost 0 bases, J lost 3 bases, and 5 bases stayed unmatched. This CDR3 comprises 16 residues.

This clonotype was counted between two and nine times. The chain joins TRBV5-1 to TRBJ2-5, with 8 bases aligning to TRBD2. The CDR3 consists of 13 residues. The germline CDR1 and CDR2 sequences are SGHRS and YFSETQ. The trim removed 1 base at V and 4 bases at J, leaving 0 bases unmatched. The CDR3 protein is CASSLTSGETQYF. As DNA, the CDR3 is TGCGCCAGCAGCTTGACTAGCGGAGAGACCCAGTACTTC.

Only a few counts were recorded for this clonotype. The chain joins TRBV29-1 to TRBJ2-1; TRBD1 or TRBD2 may be the D gene (7 bases each). Trimming cost V 6 bases and J 8 bases, with 17 bases left between them. CDR1 SQVTM and CDR2 ANQGSEA come from the germline V gene. This CDR3 comprises 13 residues. The CDR3 nucleotides are TGCAGCGTCTGGGGGCAGGGGGGGGATGAGCAGTTCTTC. It yields the protein CSVWGQGGDEQFF.